This TCR beta chain was sequenced during a study of cytomegalovirus exposure and HLA in healthy donors (dated by TCRdb to 2016 to 2017). Regarding the study in general: An earlier analysis of 587 of the donors reported 276 Gb of sequence data and 90 million to 120 million unique TCR beta sequences obtained from some 200 million T cells. Across some 400 genotyped donors of the cohort, an average of about 240,000 unique TCR beta nucleotide sequences per donor were sequenced, and 15% to 20% of those sequences were non-productive. A later genetic analysis took genome-wide SNP genotypes for about 55% of the roughly 700 donors and used that subset as a discovery cohort. A separate validation cohort of about 110 different subjects was used in addition to the roughly 720-subject first cohort. HLA typing included class I and class II loci at four-digit resolution. Donor age, sex, ethnicity and CMV serostatus were collected together with the repertoire data. Of the roughly 400 genotyped donors, approximately 82% fell in the genetic ancestry cluster associated with self-reported Caucasian donors. Four or five DR-DQ haplotypes were handled as single units for association and clustering because linkage in the cohort was strong. In the later analysis, no new phenotypic data were used to find candidate immune exposures; instead, reliance was placed on TCR beta sequences and their occurrence across donors. The number of typed donors differed by locus: about 620-640 for A, B, C, DRB1 and DQB1; 522 for DQA1; 606 for DPA1; and about 470 for DPB1. The study aimed to test whether cataloging public T cell receptors could reveal signatures of past pathogen exposure. To predict cytomegalovirus infection status, the study brought together high-throughput TCR immunosequencing, statistical association of individual TCRs with disease status, and machine learning. The study profiled the T cell repertoires of around 700 subjects by immunosequencing and related them to cytomegalovirus serostatus. Every discovery cohort repertoire had been produced on one sequencing platform. A later analysis re-analyzed previously published TCR beta repertoires from about 600 donors and added high-resolution HLA genotyping to study TCR occurrence patterns. About 280 gigabases of sequencing data and roughly 80 million unique TCR sequences made up an early release that covered over 550 HLA-typed donors. In an earlier analysis of around 540 of the donors, high-throughput TCR beta sequencing was used to judge whether each TCR beta V gene segment behaved as functional or pseudogenic.

General study outcomes and caveats: When HLA alleles, especially DR and DQ, strongly co-occurred, attributing TCR associations to individual alleles was difficult. In a later analysis, HLA-associated TCR beta chains were found to be more clonally expanded and to have lower generation probabilities than equally common non-associated chains. According to a later analysis, most CMV-associated TCR beta chains appeared to be HLA-restricted, and the HLA associations seemed to be driven largely by CMV exposure. Correlated functional status among segregating V segments might be attributable to linkage disequilibrium, but an unknown experimental factor could not be ruled out. Most TCR sequences were seen in very few donors, while some public TCRs were found in many individuals. A later genetic analysis reported fewer N-insertions in productive TCRs among donors in an Asian-associated ancestry cluster than the approximately 700-donor mean. The authors suggested that the approach could potentially be generalized to other disease states and immunological phenotypes. About 17 rarely observed V segments, including chromosome 9 orphons, were excluded from the earlier analysis of approximately 500 of the donors because counts were too low. An earlier analysis of roughly 570 of the donors showed that most TCR beta V segments appeared in productive rearrangements either about 87% or about 30% of the time, which broadly matched IMGT annotations. In a later analysis, around 17,000 TCR beta sequences were associated with specific HLA alleles at a false discovery rate of 0.05. Only TCR beta chains were sequenced in this cohort, and the absence of alpha or paired-chain data limited detectable features. Sequencing depth was assumed to be roughly uniform across donors in the presence/absence analyses, though that assumption may not hold. Several of the top co-occurrence clusters appeared to be linked to parvovirus B19, influenza, CMV and Epstein-Barr virus, according to a later analysis. CMV serostatus was the only immune exposure information available for the cohort. Cytomegalovirus status was reported to be diagnosed by the classifier with high specificity and sensitivity in both the original and validation cohorts. A later genetic analysis associated a missense DCLRE1C variant with V-gene and J-gene trimming of TCR beta chains, and an independent cohort replicated the association. HLA typing was unavailable for some donors at each locus, so association tests used only the typed subset. A few of the identified cytomegalovirus-associated TCR beta chains were confirmed in vitro to be specific for cytomegalovirus antigens. A further reported finding was that TCR beta sequences accurately predicted the HLA-A and HLA-B alleles for most subjects in the first cohort. According to a later analysis, TCR association rates differed among HLA loci, with DRB1 alleles showing the most associated TCRs and HLA-C alleles showing the fewest. A group of highly shared sequence variants was considered likely to be a technical artifact of the sequencing pipeline. A total of 164 TCR beta chains were listed by the study as associated with cytomegalovirus. Some IMGT-functional V segments, including TRBV6-2 and TRBV6-3, could not be told apart with the 87-base-pair reads, so those segments were excluded.

Library preparation employed the immunoSEQ multiplex PCR assay. A mixture of 60 forward primers for TCR Vbeta segments and 13 reverse primers for TCR Jbeta segments was used in the multiplex PCR. Amplification of the CDR3 region of rearranged TCR beta genes was performed with a multiplex PCR assay on genomic DNA. Amplified TCR beta libraries were sequenced as 87-base-pair reads on the Illumina HiSeq System. On the study's bioinformatics: A later analysis tallied 80 million to 95 million unique TCR beta chains across the 666 repertoires, and approximately 12 million of those chains were shared by two or more donors. Raw reads were error-corrected and collapsed into unique sequences with a nearest-neighbor algorithm that merged closely related sequences to remove PCR and sequencing errors. V, D and J gene segments were assigned by aligning CDR3 sequences to IMGT reference sequences. For a sequence to be retained, a match of at least six nucleotides to both a V gene segment and a J gene segment was required. A rearrangement was called productive if the CDR3 had no stop codons and remained in frame with V and J, and every other rearrangement was called non-productive. Following IMGT convention, CDR3 was defined as the stretch from the second conserved V-encoded cysteine up to the conserved J-encoded phenylalanine. The earlier analysis of approximately 590 of the donors excluded any sequence lacking an unambiguous match to a single V gene segment. An earlier analysis of a few hundred of the donors called V segments functional above 56.7% productive rearrangements and segregating when the between-donor standard deviation exceeded 5%. A statistical classification framework was built to diagnose cytomegalovirus status from the catalog of TCR beta chain sequences. A later analysis assigned V and J genes by comparing TCR nucleotide sequences with IMGT/GENE-DB human TR gene sequences. Using the TCRdist pipeline, a later analysis assigned CDR3 sequences along with most-parsimonious VDJ recombination scenarios. In a later analysis, every TCR beta chain was defined by the combination of its CDR3 amino acid sequence and its V-gene family, and reads without a unique V-gene family were dropped. As a way to deal with suspected cross-contamination and a sequencing artifact, a later analysis dropped roughly 600 nucleotide sequences that were highly shared and had low generation probability. A later analysis calculated a clonal expansion index for each public chain from normalized within-repertoire ranks of inferred template counts. A later analysis computed generation probabilities with a VDJ recombination model fitted to out-of-frame rearrangements, and checked the results against IGoR. A later analysis scored TCR-TCR, TCR-HLA and TCR-CMV co-occurrence with hypergeometric tests, applying a repertoire-size bias correction to TCR pairs. To estimate false discovery rates, a later analysis permuted the HLA or CMV assignments 20 times. In a later analysis, co-occurring TCRs were grouped using DBSCAN, and TCRdist sequence similarity was added for clustering within HLA-allele-positive subsets. Repertoires with fewer than 30,000 or more than 120,000 public chains, plus five repertoires with anomalous nucleotide sharing, were excluded from co-occurrence clustering. Here the immuneACCESS table is served through TCRdb, limited to in-frame sequences with V and J called. Missing clones are a known gap in these copies; in checked studies unresolved V genes cover under half, and the rest lacks a known reason. V and J calls and clone size come straight from that table; D and trimming were deduced from the DNA. Recorded for this sample are more than 85,000 clones; around 77% of them occurred a single time. In total, the top ten clones hold 7.7% of the sample.

V loses 2 bases, J loses 4 bases, and the germline ends lie 6 bases apart. CDR1 and CDR2 were assigned from the germline V gene as SGHDN and FVKESK. The CDR3 covers 14 residues, taking in both the cysteine and the phenylalanine. Of all the DNA, just the CDR3 is kept, 42 bases in frame from base 1. The cohort consisted of approximately 690 healthy bone marrow donors. At the time of sampling, every cohort member was nominally healthy, though immune exposures that went unrecorded were likely present. The donor tested CMV seronegative and was one of the 352 seronegative cohort members. Every donor gave a peripheral blood sample, and the peripheral blood mononuclear cells from that sample were used for TCR beta sequencing. The Qiagen DNeasy Blood Extraction Kit was used to extract genomic DNA from the blood cell samples. Comment on this clone: This clone's antigen is unknown. No quality values exist for individual bases; no much larger clone is one base distant.

The sequenced sample was PBMCs. The rearranged chain carries TRBV14 and TRBJ1-6; matching of 5 bases hints at TRBD1 as the D gene. The TCR comes from a female donor in good health and CMV-seronegative. The DNA reads TGTGCCAGCAGCCAACGGGGGTATAATTCACCCCTCCACTTT. It specifies CASSQRGYNSPLHF.